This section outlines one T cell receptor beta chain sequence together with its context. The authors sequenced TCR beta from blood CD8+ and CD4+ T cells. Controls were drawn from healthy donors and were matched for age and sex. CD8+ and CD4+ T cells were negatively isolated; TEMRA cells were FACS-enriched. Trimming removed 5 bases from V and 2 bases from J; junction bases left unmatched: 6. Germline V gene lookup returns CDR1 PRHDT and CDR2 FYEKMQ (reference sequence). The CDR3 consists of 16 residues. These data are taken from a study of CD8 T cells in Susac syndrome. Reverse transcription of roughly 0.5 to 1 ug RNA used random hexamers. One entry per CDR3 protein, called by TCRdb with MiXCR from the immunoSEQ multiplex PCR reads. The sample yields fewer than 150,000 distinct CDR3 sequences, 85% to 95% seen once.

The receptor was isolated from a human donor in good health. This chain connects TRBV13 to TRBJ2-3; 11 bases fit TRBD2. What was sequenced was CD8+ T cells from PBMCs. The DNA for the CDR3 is TGTGCCAGCAGCCCAGGACTAGCGGGTGACACAGATACGCAGTATTTT. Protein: CASSPGLAGDTDTQYF.